Following are 2 T cell receptor beta chains from one sample sequenced in a study of cytomegalovirus exposure and HLA in healthy donors. Primers included in the PCR were 60 Vbeta and 13 Jbeta primers. Some clones are missing from TCRdb's copy, which holds only in-frame ones; the method was immunoSEQ multiplex PCR. This table holds around 150,000 clones, over 75% found once. The sample taken for sequencing was PBMCs. The receptors originated from a woman between 40 and 50 years old in good health and CMV-seronegative.

This rearrangement joins TRBV28 to TRBJ2-5; 7 bases are shared with TRBD1. V was clipped by 6 bases and J by 1 base; unmatched bases: 14. The germline gives CDR1 MDHEN, CDR2 SYDVKM. This CDR3 region has 17 residues. CDR3 sequence: CASSWDRGVQTQETQYF. CDR3 coding DNA: TGTGCCAGCAGCTGGGACAGAGGGGTCCAAACCCAAGAGACCCAGTACTTC.

The chain uses TRBV5-1 and TRBJ2-5, with a weak D call TRBD1 (5 bases). V gave up 4 bases and J gave up 3 bases, with 10 bases separating them. The CDR3 runs to 13 residues. Germline V CDR1 and CDR2: SGHRS, YFSETQ. Here the CDR3 reads CASSQTVKETQYF. CDR3 coding DNA: TGCGCCAGCAGCCAGACAGTTAAAGAGACCCAGTACTTC.